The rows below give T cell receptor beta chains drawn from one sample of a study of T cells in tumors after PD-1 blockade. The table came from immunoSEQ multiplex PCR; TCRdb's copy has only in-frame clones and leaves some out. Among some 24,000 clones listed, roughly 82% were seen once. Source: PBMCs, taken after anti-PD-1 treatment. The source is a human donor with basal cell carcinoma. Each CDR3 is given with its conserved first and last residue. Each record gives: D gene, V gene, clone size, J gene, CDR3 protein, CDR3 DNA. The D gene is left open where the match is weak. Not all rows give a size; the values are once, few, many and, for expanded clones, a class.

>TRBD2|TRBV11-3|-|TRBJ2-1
CASSFGGANEQFF
TGTGCCAGCAGCTTCGGGGGGGCCAATGAGCAGTTCTTC
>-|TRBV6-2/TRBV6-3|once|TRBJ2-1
CASSPTVNNEQFF
TGTGCCAGCAGTCCGACGGTAAACAATGAGCAGTTCTTC
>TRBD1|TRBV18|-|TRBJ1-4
CASSRGLATGGSSEKLFF
TGTGCCAGCTCACGAGGGCTTGCGACAGGGGGAAGCAGCGAAAAACTGTTTTTT
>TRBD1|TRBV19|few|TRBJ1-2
CASSTGGYGYTF
TGTGCCAGTTCTACAGGGGGCTATGGCTACACCTTC
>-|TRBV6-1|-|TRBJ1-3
CASSERLLGNTIYF
TGTGCCAGCAGTGAACGTCTGCTGGGAAACACCATATATTTT
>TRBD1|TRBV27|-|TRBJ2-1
CASSTWDRGYNEQFF
TGTGCCAGCAGCACCTGGGACAGGGGATACAATGAGCAGTTCTTC
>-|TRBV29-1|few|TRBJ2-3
CSVATRVTDTQYF
TGCAGCGTTGCGACTAGAGTCACAGATACGCAGTATTTT
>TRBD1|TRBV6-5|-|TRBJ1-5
CASSPDRALSQPQHF
TGTGCCAGCAGCCCGGACAGGGCTTTATCTCAGCCCCAGCATTTT
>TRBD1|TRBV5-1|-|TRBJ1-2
CASSLGQGADNYGYTF
TGCGCCAGCAGCCTTGGACAGGGGGCGGATAACTATGGCTACACCTTC
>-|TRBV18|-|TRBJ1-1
CASSPRSQGMRNTEAFF
TGTGCCAGCTCACCACGGTCTCAGGGGATGCGGAACACTGAAGCTTTCTTT
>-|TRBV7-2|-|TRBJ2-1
CASSSGTYLGNEQFF
TGTGCCAGCAGCTCCGGGACATACCTAGGGAATGAGCAGTTCTTC
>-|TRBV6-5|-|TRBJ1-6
CASNGGRNSPLHF
TGTGCCAGCAACGGGGGCCGGAATTCACCCCTCCACTTT
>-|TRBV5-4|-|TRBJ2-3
CASSLAGAADTQYF
TGTGCCAGCAGCTTGGCCGGGGCCGCAGATACGCAGTATTTT
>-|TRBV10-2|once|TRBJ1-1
CASSESRGLLNTEAFF
TGCGCCAGCAGTGAGTCGAGGGGTCTGCTAAACACTGAAGCTTTCTTT
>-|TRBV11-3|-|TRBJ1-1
CASSLAGTEGEAFF
TGTGCCAGCAGCTTAGCGGGGACCGAAGGTGAAGCTTTCTTT
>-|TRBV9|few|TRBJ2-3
CASSPPGRASSTDTQYF
TGTGCCAGCAGCCCTCCGGGTCGGGCTTCTAGCACAGATACGCAGTATTTT
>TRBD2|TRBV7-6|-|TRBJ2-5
CASSFSPSGGGKTQYF
TGTGCCAGCAGCTTCTCCCCTAGCGGGGGTGGAAAGACCCAGTACTTC
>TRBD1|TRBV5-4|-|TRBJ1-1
CASSLATGDYTEAFF
TGTGCCAGCAGCTTGGCCACAGGGGATTACACTGAAGCTTTCTTT
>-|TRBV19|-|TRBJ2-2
CASSIGVVLSGENTGELFF
TGTGCCAGTAGTATAGGGGTAGTACTTAGCGGAGAGAACACCGGGGAGCTGTTTTTT
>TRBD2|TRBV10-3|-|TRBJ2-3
CATGTSGGHGDTQYF
TGTGCCACGGGGACTAGCGGGGGGCATGGAGATACGCAGTATTTT
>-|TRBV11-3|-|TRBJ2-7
CASSFHSLSNFYEQYF
TGTGCCAGCAGCTTCCACTCGCTAAGTAACTTCTACGAGCAGTACTTC
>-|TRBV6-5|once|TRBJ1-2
CASRRRGGQDYGYTF
TGTGCCAGCAGACGACGCGGGGGGCAAGACTATGGCTACACCTTC
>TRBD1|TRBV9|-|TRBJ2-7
CASSGQGAYEQYF
TGTGCCAGCAGCGGACAGGGGGCCTACGAGCAGTACTTC
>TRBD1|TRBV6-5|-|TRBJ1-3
CASQDRGGGNTIYF
TGTGCCAGCCAGGACAGGGGAGGAGGAAACACCATATATTTT
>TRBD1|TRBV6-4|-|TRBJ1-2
CASRGQGWGYTF
TGTGCCAGCAGGGGACAGGGATGGGGCTACACCTTC
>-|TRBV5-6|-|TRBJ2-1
CASIPTEVGNEQFF
TGTGCCAGCATACCGACTGAGGTGGGCAATGAGCAGTTCTTC
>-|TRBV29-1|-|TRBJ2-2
CSVPRASTGFPGELFF
TGCAGCGTCCCTAGGGCGTCTACCGGGTTTCCCGGGGAGCTGTTTTTT
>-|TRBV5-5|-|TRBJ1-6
CASSLTGDVIQALHF
TGTGCCAGCAGCCTGACAGGCGATGTAATTCAAGCCCTCCACTTT
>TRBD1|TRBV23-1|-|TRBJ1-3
CASSQDQTGLLGNTIYF
TGCGCCAGCAGTCAAGATCAGACAGGGCTTTTAGGAAACACCATATATTTT
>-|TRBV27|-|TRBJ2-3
CASSLGLALDTQYF
TGTGCCAGCAGTTTAGGTCTAGCGTTAGATACGCAGTATTTT
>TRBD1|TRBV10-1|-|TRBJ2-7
CASSEFLGQVHEQYF
TGCGCCAGCAGTGAATTTCTTGGACAGGTCCACGAGCAGTACTTC
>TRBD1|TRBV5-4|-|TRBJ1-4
CASSQHRGTNEKLFF
TGTGCCAGCAGCCAACACAGGGGGACTAATGAAAAACTGTTTTTT
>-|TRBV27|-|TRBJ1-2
CASSLSGGYGYTF
TGTGCCAGCAGTTTATCGGGGGGGTATGGCTACACCTTC
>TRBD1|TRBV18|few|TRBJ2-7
CASSPPLDRVGEQYF
TGTGCCAGCTCACCACCCCTGGACAGGGTCGGAGAGCAGTACTTC
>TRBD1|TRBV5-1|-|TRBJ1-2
CASRRGLEAGGLYGYTF
TGCGCCAGCAGACGCGGTCTTGAGGCAGGGGGCCTTTATGGCTACACCTTC